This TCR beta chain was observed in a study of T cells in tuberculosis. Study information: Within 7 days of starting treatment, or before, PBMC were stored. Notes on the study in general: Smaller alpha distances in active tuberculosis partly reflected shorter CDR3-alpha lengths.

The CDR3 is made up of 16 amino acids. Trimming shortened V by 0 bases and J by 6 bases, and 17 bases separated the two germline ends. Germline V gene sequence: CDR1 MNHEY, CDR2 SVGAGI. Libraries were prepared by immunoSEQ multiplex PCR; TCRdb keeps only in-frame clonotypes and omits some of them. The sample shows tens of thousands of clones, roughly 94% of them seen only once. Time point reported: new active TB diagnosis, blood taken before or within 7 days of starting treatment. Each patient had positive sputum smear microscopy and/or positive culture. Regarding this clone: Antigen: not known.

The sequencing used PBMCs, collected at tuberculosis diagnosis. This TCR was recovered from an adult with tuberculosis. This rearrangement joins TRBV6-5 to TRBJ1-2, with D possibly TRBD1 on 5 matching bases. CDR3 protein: CASSYSGGSQGNGYTF. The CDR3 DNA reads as TGTGCCAGCAGTTACTCGGGAGGTTCCCAGGGTAATGGCTACACCTTC.